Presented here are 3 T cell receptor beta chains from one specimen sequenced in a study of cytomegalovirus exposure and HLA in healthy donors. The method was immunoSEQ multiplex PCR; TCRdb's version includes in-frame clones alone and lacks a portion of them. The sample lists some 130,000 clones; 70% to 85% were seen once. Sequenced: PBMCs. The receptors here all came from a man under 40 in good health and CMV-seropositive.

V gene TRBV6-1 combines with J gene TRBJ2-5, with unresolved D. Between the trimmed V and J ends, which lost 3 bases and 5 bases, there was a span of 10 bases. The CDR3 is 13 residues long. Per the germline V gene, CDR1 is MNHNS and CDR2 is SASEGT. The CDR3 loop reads CASSDQYTETQYF. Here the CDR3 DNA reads TGTGCCAGCAGTGACCAGTACACGGAGACCCAGTACTTC.

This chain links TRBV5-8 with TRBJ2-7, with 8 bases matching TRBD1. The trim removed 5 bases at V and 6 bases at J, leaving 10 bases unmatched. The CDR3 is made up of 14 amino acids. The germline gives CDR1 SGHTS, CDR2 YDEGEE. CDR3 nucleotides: TGTGCCAGCAGTCCTTCGACAGGGGTTTCCGAGCAGTACTTC. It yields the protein CASSPSTGVSEQYF.

This chain's CDR3 is CASSTGLAGVFGDTQYF. The CDR3 DNA reads TGTGCCAGCAGCACCGGACTAGCGGGAGTTTTCGGTGATACGCAGTATTTT. The chain joins TRBV7-9 to TRBJ2-3; TRBD2 matches at 13 bases. V dropped 5 bases and J dropped 6; count of bases not matched to a gene: 11. Germline V CDR1 and CDR2: SEHNR, FQNEAQ (reference sequence). The CDR3 has 17 amino acids.